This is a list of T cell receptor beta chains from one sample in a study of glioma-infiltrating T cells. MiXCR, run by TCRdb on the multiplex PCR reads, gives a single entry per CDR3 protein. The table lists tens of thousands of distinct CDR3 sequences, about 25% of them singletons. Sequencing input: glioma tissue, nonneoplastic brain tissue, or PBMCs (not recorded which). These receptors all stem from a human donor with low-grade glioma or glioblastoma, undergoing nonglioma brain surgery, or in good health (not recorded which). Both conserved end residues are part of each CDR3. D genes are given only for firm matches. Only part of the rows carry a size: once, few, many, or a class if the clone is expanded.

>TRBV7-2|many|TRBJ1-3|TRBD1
TGTGCCAGCAGCTTCGACAGGGGACCTGGAAACACCATATATTTT
CASSFDRGPGNTIYF
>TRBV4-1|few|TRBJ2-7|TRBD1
TGCGCCAGCAGCCTACTGGACAGGGGAGACGAGCAGTACTTC
CASSLLDRGDEQYF
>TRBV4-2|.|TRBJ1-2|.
TGTGCCAGCAGCCAACTAGACTATGGCTACACCTTC
CASSQLDYGYTF
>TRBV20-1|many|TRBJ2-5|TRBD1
TGCAGTGCTAGAGATCATTCCAGGGGGCATGAGACCCAGTACTTC
CSARDHSRGHETQYF
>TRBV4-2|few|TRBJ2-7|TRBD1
TGTGCCAGCAGCCAAGAGCGGGACAGGCCCTACGAGCAGTACTTC
CASSQERDRPYEQYF
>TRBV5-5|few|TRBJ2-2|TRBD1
TGTGCCACTAGACCGGGACAGGGGACCGGGGAGCTGTTTTTT
CATRPGQGTGELFF
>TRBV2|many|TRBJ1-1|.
TGTGCCAGCAGTGAGACAGATTTGAACACTGAAGCTTTCTTT
CASSETDLNTEAFF
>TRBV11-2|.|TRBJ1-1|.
TGTGCCAGCAGCTCCACCCGGGCGGTAGGAGCTTTCTTT
CASSSTRAVGAFF
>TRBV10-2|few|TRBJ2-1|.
TGCGCCAGCATGGTAGGGGCAGGGCAGCGTGAGCAGTTCTTC
CASMVGAGQREQFF
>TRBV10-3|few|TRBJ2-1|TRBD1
TGTGCCATCAGCCAGGGACAGACTTCCCTAAACAATGAGCAGTTCTTC
CAISQGQTSLNNEQFF
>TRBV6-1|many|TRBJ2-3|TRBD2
TGTGCCAGCACTCGGACTAGCGGGCCCCTTAGCACAGATACGCAGTATTTT
CASTRTSGPLSTDTQYF
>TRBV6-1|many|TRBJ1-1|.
TGTGCCAGCAGTCTACAGGGAAAGAACACTGAAGCTTTCTTT
CASSLQGKNTEAFF
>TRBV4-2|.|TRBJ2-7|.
TGTGCCAGCAGCCAAGCGGCCGGGACTGATAATTACGAGCAGTACTTC
CASSQAAGTDNYEQYF
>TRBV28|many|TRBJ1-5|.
TGTGCCAGCAGTTTACCCCGGCACTTTTATAGCAATCAGCCCCAGCATTTT
CASSLPRHFYSNQPQHF
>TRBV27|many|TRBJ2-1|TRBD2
TGTGCCACAAAAGCGGGAGCCCAATGGAATGAGCAGTTCTTC
CATKAGAQWNEQFF
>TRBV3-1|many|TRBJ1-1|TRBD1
TGTGCCAGCAGCCGCCGGGACAGGGCCACTGAAGCTTTCTTT
CASSRRDRATEAFF
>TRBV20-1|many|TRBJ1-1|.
TGCAGTGCCACCGGGCGTCCCTGGGGTATGAACACTGAAGCTTTCTTT
CSATGRPWGMNTEAFF
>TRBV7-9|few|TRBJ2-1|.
TGTGCCAGCAGCTTCAACAGACTGCCGTCCTATGAGCAGTTCTTC
CASSFNRLPSYEQFF
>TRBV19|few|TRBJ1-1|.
TGTGCCAGTCAGGCGGACACTGAAGCTTTCTTT
CASQADTEAFF
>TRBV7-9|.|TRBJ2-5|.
TGTGCCAGCAGCTTAGGCGATGGAACCGTCCAAGAGACCCAGTACTTC
CASSLGDGTVQETQYF
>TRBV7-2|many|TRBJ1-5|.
TGTGCCAGCAGCTTAGGTTCGGCAAGCAATCAGCCCCAGCATTTT
CASSLGSASNQPQHF
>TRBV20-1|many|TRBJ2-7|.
TGCAGTGCTTCAAGCTCCTACGAGCAGTACTTC
CSASSSYEQYF
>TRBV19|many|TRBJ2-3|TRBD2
TGTGCCAGTAGTACCCTAGCGGGAGCTGATCATACGCAGTATTTT
CASSTLAGADHTQYF
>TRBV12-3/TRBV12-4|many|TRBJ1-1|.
TGTGCCAGCAGTTTTGGAAGGCACACTGAAGCTTTCTTT
CASSFGRHTEAFF
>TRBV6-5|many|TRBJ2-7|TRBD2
TGTGCCAGCAGTTACCGGACTAGCGGCGCTCAGAGCTCCTACGAGCAGTACTTC
CASSYRTSGAQSSYEQYF